This TCR beta chain was sequenced for a study of T cells in Graves' hyperthyroidism and ophthalmopathy. Trimming took off 5 bases at V and 2 bases at J, with 14 bases between the two ends. The CDR3 consists of 16 residues. Germline CDR1 and CDR2: KGHDR and SFDVKD. Using RNA transcripts as the source, TCR beta CDR3 regions were amplified. When the TCR CDR3 underwent first-round RT-PCR, the HTBI primer set was used. TCRdb processed the multiplex PCR reads anew with MiXCR; each CDR3 protein has one entry. Among approximately 150,000 distinct CDR3 sequences listed, about a tenth were seen once. Diagnosing involved the use of clinical symptoms, serum thyroxine and TRAb, thyroid ultrasound and orbital computed tomography. The PBMCs were taken from around 10 ml of fresh peripheral blood.

Specimen: blood. The V gene is TRBV24-1, the J gene TRBJ1-4; possible D gene TRBD1, 5 bases. This clonotype originated in a woman aged 18-30 years with Graves' hyperthyroidism that later progressed to Graves' ophthalmopathy. The CDR3 bases are TGTGCCACCAGTGGCTCGACCGGGACGACTAATGAAAAACTGTTTTTT. This encodes CATSGSTGTTNEKLFF.